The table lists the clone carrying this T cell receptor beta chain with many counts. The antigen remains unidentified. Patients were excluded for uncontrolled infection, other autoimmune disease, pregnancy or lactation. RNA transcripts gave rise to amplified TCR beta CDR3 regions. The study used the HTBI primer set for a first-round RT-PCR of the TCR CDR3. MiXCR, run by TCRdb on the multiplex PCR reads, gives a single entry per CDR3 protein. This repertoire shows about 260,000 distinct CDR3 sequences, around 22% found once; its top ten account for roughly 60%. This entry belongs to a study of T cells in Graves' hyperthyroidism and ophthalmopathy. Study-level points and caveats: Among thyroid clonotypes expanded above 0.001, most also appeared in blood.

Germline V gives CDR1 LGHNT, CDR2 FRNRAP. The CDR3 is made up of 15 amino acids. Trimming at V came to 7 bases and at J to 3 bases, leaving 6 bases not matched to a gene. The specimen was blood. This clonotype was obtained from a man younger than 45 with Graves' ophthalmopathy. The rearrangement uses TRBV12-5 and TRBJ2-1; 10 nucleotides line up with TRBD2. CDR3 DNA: TGTGCTAGTGAGTTAGCGGGAGGCCGCTACAATGAGCAGTTCTTC. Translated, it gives CASELAGGRYNEQFF.